A selection of T cell receptor beta chains follows, all from one sample in a study of monozygotic twins with inflammatory bowel disease. No DNA is given; TCRdb re-called the 5' RACE reads and lists each CDR3 protein once. The sample table sets out fewer than 350,000 distinct CDR3 sequences. Sequencing was done on a sample of blood. These receptors came from a human donor with ulcerative colitis or Crohn's disease, or a healthy co-twin of an affected twin (not recorded which). Both conserved end residues are part of each CDR3.

J	V	CDR3
TRBJ2-1	TRBV7-8	CASSLASAGRIGEQFF
TRBJ2-6	TRBV21-1	CASSKVTGPFGANVLTF
TRBJ1-1	TRBV5-1	CASSSRDTNTEAFF
TRBJ2-2	TRBV2	CASNQRGRNTGELFF
TRBJ2-1	TRBV9	CASSVVSSRDRNEQFF
TRBJ2-7	TRBV28	CASSWGAPTYEQYF
TRBJ1-5	TRBV7-8	CASSPLDRGRGNQPQHF
TRBJ1-2	TRBV7-9	CASTIPGLYGYTF
TRBJ1-5	TRBV20-1	CSARHRTGVNQPQHF
TRBJ2-7	TRBV6-2/TRBV6-3	CASSYSQGKQYF
TRBJ1-2	TRBV20-1	CSCYHREEEGYTF
TRBJ1-1	TRBV5-1	CASSLAGEMNTEAFF
TRBJ1-2	TRBV5-1	CASSPGTPGGYTF
TRBJ2-5	TRBV28	CASSYPGQEETQYF
TRBJ1-2	TRBV7-9	CASSLEGRYGYTF
TRBJ2-1	TRBV11-2	CASSSLAGGNEQFF
TRBJ1-1	TRBV10-3	CAISGLSGQTEAFF
TRBJ2-7	TRBV7-9	CASRSALRGHEQYF
TRBJ2-5	TRBV20-1	CSASFPSGSLRGETQYF
TRBJ2-7	TRBV28	CASSRPTGTSYEQYF
TRBJ2-1	TRBV5-1	CASTLIAGGPNEQFF
TRBJ2-1	TRBV7-3	CASSPSPFSGRGGNEQFF
TRBJ1-2	TRBV12-3/TRBV12-4	CASSSDRVPYGYTF
TRBJ1-2	TRBV6-6	CALQGKNGYTF
TRBJ2-1	TRBV20-1	CSARDQTNEQIF
TRBJ2-7	TRBV7-9	CASSLLASYEQYF
TRBJ2-7	TRBV21-1	CASAEGIANEQYF
TRBJ2-3	TRBV20-1	CSARASAGGSDTQYF
TRBJ1-1	TRBV5-1	CASSLGGQVNTEAFF
TRBJ1-2	TRBV29-1	CSVWQGDGYTF
TRBJ2-1	TRBV20-1	CSARDLNEYNEQFF
TRBJ2-7	TRBV29-1	CSVTKSGTGSYEQYF
TRBJ1-4	TRBV18	CASSPGASANEKLFF
TRBJ2-4	TRBV5-1	CASVLLPGGSIGDIQYF
TRBJ2-7	TRBV6-1	CASSDLNSWGTEQYF
TRBJ2-3	TRBV3-1	CASSQDPDTSTQYF
TRBJ1-2	TRBV30	CAWNTFLRGGYTF
TRBJ2-5	TRBV27	CASSLGLAGGRGQETQYF
TRBJ2-5	TRBV28	CASSKPGQLSGETQYF
TRBJ1-1	TRBV7-9	CASSETGWLTEAFF
TRBJ2-4	TRBV7-2	CASRHAGGLAKNIQYF
TRBJ1-6	TRBV7-3	CASSLIGSNSPLHF